The clone carrying this T cell receptor beta chain was found a few times. These data come from a study of T-cell memory formation after mild COVID-19. V lost 4 bases and J lost 1, with 13 bases in between. Per the germline V gene, CDR1 is SQVTM and CDR2 is ANQGSEA. The CDR3 is made up of 14 amino acids. TCRdb reanalysed the 5' RACE reads using MiXCR and keeps one entry per CDR3 protein. The profile shows about 140,000 distinct CDR3 sequences, around 15% of them singletons. The chain combines TRBV29-1 with TRBJ2-5; D is perhaps TRBD1 (5 bases). The TCR sequence derives from an adult woman who had mild COVID-19 (a few samples of this study predate the infection). Cell type and time point are not known. Sequencing was carried out using PBMCs or a T cell subset sorted from them (not recorded which). The CDR3 nucleotides are TGCAGCGTTGTCAGGGAACCCTTCCAAGAGACCCAGTACTTC. This gives the protein CSVVREPFQETQYF.